The clone carrying this T cell receptor (beta chain) was observed a single time. Its antigen is undetermined. Donors were systemically healthy Caucasian individuals from Russia aged 6 to 90 years. PBMCs, at least 7 million per sample, were isolated. Germline assignment: CDR1 MDHEN and CDR2 SYDVKM. This CDR3 spans 13 amino acids. A sample-barcoded 5' primer and a J-beta primer mix were used in a second PCR of about 7 to 12 cycles. TCRdb reprocessed the 5' RACE reads with MiXCR, giving one entry per CDR3 protein. The table lists 700,000 to 950,000 distinct CDR3 sequences, roughly two fifths of them singletons. This specimen belongs to a study of blood T cells in healthy people across ages. Study conclusions and caveats: Both naive CD4+ cell counts and diversity were greater in long-lived donors than in aged donors.

The TCR sequence derives from an older woman in good health. Sequencing was carried out using blood. The gene calls are TRBV28 and TRBJ2-5; D perhaps matches TRBD1 (5 bases). The DNA matches TRBJ2-4 better at its end, which makes the J call doubtful. In DNA, the CDR3 is TGTGCCAGCAGCAACAGGTTCAAAAACATTCAGTACTTC. Protein sequence: CASSNRFKNIQYF.